This is a list of T cell receptor beta chains from one sample in a study of cytomegalovirus exposure and HLA in healthy donors. Profiling relied on immunoSEQ multiplex PCR, and the TCRdb table lists in-frame clones only, not all of them. The data show 300,000 to 350,000 clones, 88% seen once. Sequencing was done on a sample of PBMCs. These receptors all come from a man aged 25-40 years in good health and CMV-seronegative. CDR3s include the opening cysteine and the closing phenylalanine or tryptophan. Fields, in order: clone size, V gene, J gene, D gene, CDR3 protein, CDR3 DNA. D genes are given only for firm matches. Only part of the rows carry a size: once, few, many, or a class if the clone is expanded.

size: NA
V: TRBV15
J: TRBJ2-7
D: NA
CDR3: CATSRGRGSSYEQYF
DNA: TGTGCCACCAGCCGCGGCAGGGGAAGCTCCTACGAGCAGTACTTC

size: NA
V: TRBV2
J: TRBJ2-5
D: NA
CDR3: CASSQGQGRGSQETQYF
DNA: TGTGCCAGCAGTCAAGGGCAGGGGCGAGGGTCCCAAGAGACCCAGTACTTC

size: NA
V: TRBV18
J: TRBJ2-7
D: TRBD1
CDR3: CASSSWTGQPYEQYF
DNA: TGTGCCAGCTCATCATGGACAGGACAACCCTACGAGCAGTACTTC

size: NA
V: TRBV6-5
J: TRBJ1-3
D: TRBD1
CDR3: CASSDLGQGNTIYF
DNA: TGTGCCAGCAGCGACCTGGGACAGGGGAACACCATATATTTT

size: NA
V: TRBV19
J: TRBJ1-2
D: TRBD1
CDR3: CASSPDRGYGYTF
DNA: TGTGCCAGTAGTCCCGACAGGGGGTATGGCTACACCTTC

size: NA
V: TRBV5-1
J: TRBJ1-5
D: NA
CDR3: CASSLSGASNQPQHF
DNA: TGCGCCAGCAGCTTGTCAGGGGCAAGCAATCAGCCCCAGCATTTT

size: NA
V: TRBV11-2
J: TRBJ2-4
D: NA
CDR3: CASSLDPRDSVAKNIQYF
DNA: TGTGCCAGCAGCTTAGATCCCCGGGACTCCGTAGCCAAAAACATTCAGTACTTC

size: few
V: TRBV5-4
J: TRBJ2-2
D: TRBD2
CDR3: CASSLGLAGGTGELFF
DNA: TGTGCCAGCAGCTTGGGTCTAGCGGGGGGTACCGGGGAGCTATTTTTT

size: NA
V: TRBV9
J: TRBJ1-1
D: NA
CDR3: CASSVEGVSGTEAFF
DNA: TGTGCCAGCAGCGTAGAAGGAGTCAGCGGCACTGAAGCTTTCTTT

size: NA
V: TRBV29-1
J: TRBJ1-2
D: TRBD1
CDR3: CSVEGQETRYGYTF
DNA: TGCAGCGTTGAGGGACAGGAAACCCGCTATGGCTACACCTTC

size: once
V: TRBV6-1
J: TRBJ2-7
D: TRBD1
CDR3: CASSEGRQGVDEQYF
DNA: TGTGCCAGCAGTGAAGGTCGACAGGGAGTGGACGAGCAGTACTTC

size: NA
V: TRBV19
J: TRBJ1-1
D: NA
CDR3: CASRGWAQNTEAFF
DNA: TGTGCCAGTAGGGGCTGGGCTCAGAACACTGAAGCTTTCTTT

size: NA
V: TRBV5-8
J: TRBJ1-5
D: TRBD1
CDR3: CASRPRGRQGSNQPQHF
DNA: TGTGCCAGCAGACCACGAGGTAGACAGGGAAGCAATCAGCCCCAGCATTTT

size: NA
V: TRBV19
J: TRBJ2-3
D: NA
CDR3: CASSIKTALGTDTQYF
DNA: TGTGCCAGTAGTATAAAGACAGCCCTGGGCACAGATACGCAGTATTTT

size: NA
V: TRBV6-5
J: TRBJ2-7
D: TRBD1
CDR3: CASEFGQGYEQYF
DNA: TGTGCCAGCGAATTCGGACAGGGCTACGAGCAGTACTTC

size: NA
V: TRBV6-1
J: TRBJ2-7
D: TRBD2
CDR3: CASSPSGRNEQYF
DNA: TGTGCCAGCAGCCCCTCCGGGAGGAACGAGCAGTACTTC

size: NA
V: TRBV11-2
J: TRBJ2-7
D: NA
CDR3: CASTRGNAGYEQYF
DNA: TGTGCCAGCACCCGGGGGAATGCAGGCTACGAGCAGTACTTC

size: NA
V: TRBV5-4
J: TRBJ2-2
D: NA
CDR3: CASSLAVTGELFF
DNA: TGTGCCAGCAGCTTGGCCGTTACCGGGGAGCTGTTTTTT

size: NA
V: TRBV19
J: TRBJ2-7
D: NA
CDR3: CASSIGTPIYEQYF
DNA: TGTGCCAGTAGTATAGGGACTCCTATCTACGAGCAGTACTTC

size: NA
V: TRBV5-6
J: TRBJ2-3
D: NA
CDR3: CASLRGDFGADTQYF
DNA: TGTGCCAGCTTAAGGGGTGATTTCGGCGCAGATACGCAGTATTTT

size: NA
V: TRBV6-6
J: TRBJ1-5
D: TRBD1
CDR3: CASSPPGGSNQPQHF
DNA: TGTGCCAGCAGTCCCCCAGGGGGATCCAATCAGCCCCAGCATTTT

size: NA
V: TRBV11-2
J: TRBJ2-5
D: TRBD2
CDR3: CASSFTSGGGTQYF
DNA: TGTGCCAGCAGCTTCACTAGCGGGGGGGGGACCCAGTACTTC

size: once
V: TRBV30
J: TRBJ1-1
D: NA
CDR3: CAWSVRSGWVTEAFF
DNA: TGTGCCTGGAGTGTACGCTCAGGGTGGGTGACTGAAGCTTTCTTT

size: NA
V: TRBV27
J: TRBJ2-1
D: TRBD2
CDR3: CASSFRGGSSYNEQFF
DNA: TGTGCCAGCAGTTTTCGCGGGGGGAGCTCCTACAATGAGCAGTTCTTC

size: NA
V: TRBV7-9
J: TRBJ1-1
D: NA
CDR3: CASSRRTDTEAFF
DNA: TGTGCCAGCAGCAGACGGACAGACACTGAAGCTTTCTTT

size: NA
V: TRBV5-6
J: TRBJ1-2
D: NA
CDR3: CASSWGGDGYTF
DNA: TGTGCCAGCAGCTGGGGAGGCGATGGCTACACCTTC

size: NA
V: TRBV7-9
J: TRBJ1-2
D: TRBD1
CDR3: CASSAGTGRPYGYTF
DNA: TGTGCCAGCAGCGCCGGGACAGGCAGACCCTATGGCTACACCTTC

size: NA
V: TRBV5-6
J: TRBJ2-7
D: NA
CDR3: CASSFQDSSYEQYF
DNA: TGTGCCAGCAGCTTTCAGGATAGCTCCTACGAGCAGTACTTC

size: once
V: TRBV5-1
J: TRBJ2-5
D: TRBD2
CDR3: CASSAGLAGGFLTETQYF
DNA: TGCGCCAGCAGCGCGGGACTAGCGGGGGGCTTTCTTACAGAGACCCAGTACTTC